This T cell receptor (beta chain) was sequenced during a study of identical twins' blood T cells. Across the study: Approximately 50 million reads covered about six alpha-chain and about six beta-chain libraries. Study conclusions and caveats: Twins shared more top CDR3 clonotypes than unrelated donors did.

One entry per CDR3 protein results from TCRdb running MiXCR on the 5' RACE reads. The table has a few hundred thousand distinct CDR3 sequences, around 30% seen once. V dropped 6 bases and J dropped 0 bases, with 13 bases sitting between them. Germline CDR1 and CDR2: SQVTM and ANQGSEA. The CDR3 has 14 amino acids. In the case of this clonotype: The antigen is not known.

Donors were six healthy women in three monozygous twin pairs. The V and J genes are TRBV29-1 and TRBJ2-3, with a tentative D call TRBD1 (6 bases). The sequence was collected from a woman aged 18-55 years in good health. Input material: PBMCs. CDR3 amino acids: CSVQQGSSTDTQYF. CDR3 sequence (DNA): TGCAGCGTCCAACAGGGCTCTAGCACAGATACGCAGTATTTT.